Listed here are 15 T cell receptor beta chains from one sample, sequenced in a study of cytomegalovirus exposure and HLA in healthy donors. 60 Vbeta and 13 Jbeta primers were used in PCR. Assay used: immunoSEQ multiplex PCR; TCRdb lists only in-frame clones, some missing. The sample records some 130,000 clones, roughly 80% being singletons. The sequenced sample was PBMCs. The source of these receptors is a man aged 25 to 45 in good health and CMV-seronegative.

V and J are TRBV7-8 and TRBJ2-7; no definite D call. The CDR3 is 14 residues long. Per germline, CDR1 SGHVS and CDR2 FQNEAQ. The germline V and J ends were trimmed by 4 bases and 2 bases, with 12 bases remaining between them. This CDR3 is CASSSNPGTYEQYF. The CDR3 DNA follows: TGTGCCAGCAGCTCAAATCCAGGTACCTACGAGCAGTACTTC.

The J gene is TRBJ1-2, the V gene TRBV12-5; 7 bases fit TRBD1. Trimming took 4 bases from V and 6 from J; bases not matched to a gene: 14. Germline V lookup: CDR1 LGHNT, CDR2 FRNRAP. This CDR3 is 16 amino acids long. The CDR3 sequence: CASGSRLSQGVHGYTF. The DNA of the CDR3 is TGTGCTAGTGGTTCCCGTCTTAGCCAGGGGGTGCATGGCTACACCTTC.

This rearrangement joins TRBV5-1 to TRBJ2-7; 8 bases are shared with TRBD1. The CDR3 consists of 15 residues. V lost 4 bases, J lost 3 bases, and 9 bases stayed unmatched. CDR1 and CDR2 (germline): SGHRS, YFSETQ. The DNA of the CDR3 is TGCGCCAGCAGCCCGGACAGGGAATATATCTACGAGCAGTACTTC. Residues: CASSPDREYIYEQYF.

The gene calls are TRBV11-2 and TRBJ1-2; TRBD1 might be the D (6 bases). The V gene lost 4 bases and the J gene lost 6 bases, with 18 bases spanning the gap. The CDR3 is made up of 15 amino acids. The germline CDR1 and CDR2 sequences are SGHAT and FQNNGV. CDR3 amino acids: CASSSQFTGYDGYTF. DNA of the CDR3: TGTGCCAGCAGCTCCCAATTCACAGGGTACGATGGCTACACCTTC.

This clone was counted a single time. J is TRBJ1-4 and V is TRBV7-8, with D possibly TRBD1 on 6 matching bases. Deletions cut 4 bases from V and 7 bases from J, with 13 bases between. The CDR3 consists of 14 residues. Germline lookup yields CDR1 SGHVS and CDR2 FQNEAQ. The CDR3 DNA sequence: TGTGCCAGCAGCTATACAGGGACGTTTGAAAAACTGTTTTTT. This translates into CASSYTGTFEKLFF.

V and J are TRBV7-2 and TRBJ2-7; 8 bases are a match to TRBD2. The CDR3 runs 14 residues. V was clipped by 5 bases and J by 5 bases; unmatched bases: 8. Germline CDR1 SGHTA, CDR2 FQGNSA. CDR3 DNA sequence: TGTGCCAGCAGCGACTCGGGAGGGAGCCACGAGCAGTACTTC. Translation gives CASSDSGGSHEQYF. Supplemented by reference TRBV7-2 and TRBJ2-7, the full variable domain reads GAGVSQSPSNKVTEKGKDVELRCDPISGHTALYWYRQSLGQGLEFLIYFQGNSAPDKSGLPSDRFSAERTGGSVSTLTIQRTQQEDSAVYLCASSDSGGSHEQYFGPGTRLTVT.

This chain joins TRBV27 and TRBJ2-7; D might be TRBD1 (6 bases). CDR1 is MNHEY and CDR2 is SMNVEV in the germline V gene (reference sequence). V was pared by 4 bases and J by 3 bases, with 13 bases between. This CDR3 spans 14 amino acids. The CDR3 reads CASSSNRVLYEQYF. CDR3 DNA sequence: TGTGCCAGCAGTTCCAACAGGGTTCTCTACGAGCAGTACTTC.

The chain uses TRBV29-1 and TRBJ2-7; 10 bases line up with TRBD2. Germline CDR1 and CDR2: SQVTM and ANQGSEA. The CDR3 has 12 residues. Trimming cost V 6 bases and J 5 bases; bases outside gene matches: 4. CDR3 loop: CSVRTSGDEQYF. CDR3 DNA: TGCAGCGTAAGGACTAGCGGCGACGAGCAGTACTTC.

The genes are TRBV7-8 and TRBJ2-5, with 12 bases matching TRBD2. The CDR3 loop spans 16 amino acids. Germline V CDR1 and CDR2: SGHVS, FQNEAQ. J gave up 5 bases and V 1 base, and 5 bases lay outside the gene matches. Here the CDR3 reads CASSLGLAGEGETQYF. CDR3 DNA: TGTGCCAGCAGCTTAGGACTAGCGGGAGAAGGGGAGACCCAGTACTTC.

The V gene is TRBV18, the J gene TRBJ1-3; TRBD1 matches 9 bases. In germline, CDR1 is KGHSH, CDR2 LQKENI. There are 17 residues in the CDR3. V shed 2 bases, J shed 1 base, and the junction held 6 bases outside the gene matches. DNA of the CDR3: TGTGCCAGCTCACCAAACTCCGGGACAGGGTCTGGAAACACCATATATTTT. Protein: CASSPNSGTGSGNTIYF.

The rearrangement links TRBV28 to TRBJ2-7, with 10 nucleotides matching TRBD2. Germline trimming cut 3 bases from V and 2 bases from J; bases unmatched to any gene: 7. CDR1 is MDHEN, CDR2 SYDVKM, per germline. CDR3 length: 16 residues. The CDR3 sequence: CASSFSGRPITYEQYF. The CDR3 nucleotides are TGTGCCAGCAGTTTTAGCGGGAGGCCCATTACCTACGAGCAGTACTTC.

J is TRBJ1-1 and V is TRBV18; 9 bases map to TRBD1. CDR3 length: 17 amino acids. CDR1 and CDR2 from the germline V gene are KGHSH and LQKENI. The ends lost 2 bases at V and 1 base at J; junction bases unmatched: 8. The CDR3, as DNA: TGTGCCAGCTCACCATTACTCCCGGGACAGGGGAACACTGAAGCTTTCTTT. It encodes CASSPLLPGQGNTEAFF.

This clone was detected only a few times. Sequence at one end of the junction differs from germline and may be a read error. This chain links TRBV29-1 with TRBJ1-1; TRBD1 agrees at 11 bases. CDR3 length equals 14 residues. Germline V lookup: CDR1 SQVTM, CDR2 ANQGSEA. CDR3: CNVGTGTGGTEAFF. The CDR3 DNA follows: TGCAACGTTGGAACCGGGACAGGGGGCACTGAAGCTTTCTTT.

The V gene is TRBV4-3, the J gene TRBJ2-7, with TRBD1 identical over 8 bases. After removal of 1 base from V and 2 bases from J, the junction contained 4 bases not matched to a gene. The CDR3 runs to 15 residues. CDR1 LGHNA and CDR2 YSLEER come from the germline V gene. CDR3 in amino acids: CASSQGSRGPYEQYF. The CDR3 DNA sequence: TGCGCCAGCAGCCAAGGTTCCAGGGGGCCCTACGAGCAGTACTTC.

This clone was seen a handful of times. This CDR3 reads CASSLAETQYF. The DNA for the CDR3 is TGCGCCAGCAGCTTGGCGGAGACCCAGTACTTC. The chain uses TRBV5-1 and TRBJ2-5; D is unresolved. Germline V gives CDR1 SGHRS, CDR2 YFSETQ. The V and J ends lost 0 bases and 5 bases respectively, with 2 bases between them. The CDR3 is made up of 11 amino acids.